The rows below give T cell receptor beta chains drawn from one sample of a study of T cell repertoires in cytomegalovirus infection. Which antigens these TCRs recognize remains unknown. TCRdb recomputed calls from the reads with MiXCR, one row per CDR3 protein. The sample records 250,000 to 400,000 distinct CDR3 sequences, 25% being singletons. Sequences were derived from cultured PBMCs, sampled from culture after CMV antigen stimulation. These receptors originate from a human donor in good health (CMV status not recorded). Some clones in this sample may be carry-over from other donors' samples. Each CDR3 is given without its conserved first and last residue. Rows may omit the clone size; those that give it use once, few, many or a size class.

v_call: TRBV7-8; clone_size: .; j_call: TRBJ2-1; cdr3_aa: ASSRSWPRGQNEQF
v_call: TRBV9; clone_size: .; j_call: TRBJ1-5; cdr3_aa: ASSVGTYSNQPQH
v_call: TRBV7-2; clone_size: many; j_call: TRBJ1-1; cdr3_aa: ASTYTGQGREAF
v_call: TRBV20-1; clone_size: .; j_call: TRBJ2-7; cdr3_aa: SAITNSYEQY
v_call: TRBV18; clone_size: .; j_call: TRBJ1-1; cdr3_aa: ASSRKTGEVEAF
v_call: TRBV20-1; clone_size: few; j_call: TRBJ1-3; cdr3_aa: SARDLERVGNTIY
v_call: TRBV19; clone_size: .; j_call: TRBJ1-3; cdr3_aa: ASRHRTPAGQGNTIY
v_call: TRBV7-3; clone_size: .; j_call: TRBJ2-3; cdr3_aa: ASSSGQPADTQY
v_call: TRBV12-3/TRBV12-4; clone_size: few; j_call: TRBJ2-2; cdr3_aa: ASRGPQPGELF
v_call: TRBV19; clone_size: few; j_call: TRBJ2-1; cdr3_aa: ASTTFPPTYNEQF
v_call: TRBV5-1; clone_size: .; j_call: TRBJ2-2; cdr3_aa: ASSFLGLASANTGELF
v_call: TRBV11-3; clone_size: .; j_call: TRBJ2-5; cdr3_aa: ASSSRQGGETQY
v_call: TRBV7-2; clone_size: few; j_call: TRBJ2-2; cdr3_aa: ASSLWGGGTNTGELF
v_call: TRBV5-1; clone_size: .; j_call: TRBJ2-5; cdr3_aa: ASSLASQQETQY
v_call: TRBV15; clone_size: .; j_call: TRBJ2-4; cdr3_aa: ATSRGVRSVQY
v_call: TRBV27; clone_size: few; j_call: TRBJ2-4; cdr3_aa: ASKSQQNIQY
v_call: TRBV4-1; clone_size: .; j_call: TRBJ1-5; cdr3_aa: ASSPQEGAFNQPQH
v_call: TRBV7-2; clone_size: .; j_call: TRBJ2-1; cdr3_aa: ASSLDLGAGGNEQF
v_call: TRBV6-2/TRBV6-3; clone_size: .; j_call: TRBJ2-3; cdr3_aa: ASSSVPGLAGLTWDTQY
v_call: TRBV19; clone_size: few; j_call: TRBJ2-3; cdr3_aa: ASSGGLAVSTDTQY
v_call: TRBV29-1; clone_size: .; j_call: TRBJ2-3; cdr3_aa: SVENPSSDRTDTQY
v_call: TRBV6-5; clone_size: few; j_call: TRBJ1-4; cdr3_aa: ASSYIGGTANEKLF
v_call: TRBV30; clone_size: .; j_call: TRBJ2-3; cdr3_aa: AWSIEGWGVNTQY
v_call: TRBV7-2; clone_size: many; j_call: TRBJ2-5; cdr3_aa: ASSDTNGETQY
v_call: TRBV12-3/TRBV12-4; clone_size: .; j_call: TRBJ2-2; cdr3_aa: ASSHRGQDTGELF
v_call: TRBV7-2; clone_size: many; j_call: TRBJ1-1; cdr3_aa: ASSHELRTGGIRKPEAF
v_call: TRBV18; clone_size: few; j_call: TRBJ2-7; cdr3_aa: ASSPPRQGTLSYEQY
v_call: TRBV7-3; clone_size: .; j_call: TRBJ2-1; cdr3_aa: ASSPNRDYQEDEQF
v_call: TRBV7-1; clone_size: .; j_call: TRBJ1-4; cdr3_aa: ASSADTEPNEKLF
v_call: TRBV12-3/TRBV12-4; clone_size: .; j_call: TRBJ1-4; cdr3_aa: ASSPRPEDEKLF
v_call: TRBV7-2; clone_size: many; j_call: TRBJ2-3; cdr3_aa: ASSGPSTDTQY
v_call: TRBV7-8; clone_size: many; j_call: TRBJ2-1; cdr3_aa: ASSLVGSPSYNEQF
v_call: TRBV19; clone_size: .; j_call: TRBJ2-3; cdr3_aa: ASSIDGIGGARHTQY
v_call: TRBV7-8; clone_size: many; j_call: TRBJ2-1; cdr3_aa: ASKTVRDPSYNEQF
v_call: TRBV7-3; clone_size: few; j_call: TRBJ2-1; cdr3_aa: ASSKGDSPEQF
v_call: TRBV12-3/TRBV12-4; clone_size: many; j_call: TRBJ1-1; cdr3_aa: ASSRAPSSWGSEAF
v_call: TRBV5-4; clone_size: .; j_call: TRBJ2-3; cdr3_aa: ASSSSGTRTDTQY
v_call: TRBV20-1; clone_size: .; j_call: TRBJ1-1; cdr3_aa: SARDVRARTEAF
v_call: TRBV7-2; clone_size: many; j_call: TRBJ2-5; cdr3_aa: ASSYLPGQGKETQY
v_call: TRBV12-3/TRBV12-4; clone_size: .; j_call: TRBJ1-5; cdr3_aa: ASSTQDPGQGRQPQH
v_call: TRBV11-2; clone_size: .; j_call: TRBJ1-1; cdr3_aa: ASSFSQQRGAAEAF
v_call: TRBV7-2; clone_size: many; j_call: TRBJ2-1; cdr3_aa: ASSLEGHPYNEQF
v_call: TRBV28; clone_size: .; j_call: TRBJ1-2; cdr3_aa: ASNTGQGLGYT
v_call: TRBV2; clone_size: few; j_call: TRBJ2-3; cdr3_aa: ASSEATGTSGAFTDTQY
v_call: TRBV6-5; clone_size: few; j_call: TRBJ1-2; cdr3_aa: ASSYPPGLQGARGYT
v_call: TRBV20-1; clone_size: .; j_call: TRBJ2-5; cdr3_aa: SANAFGTRQETQY
v_call: TRBV7-6; clone_size: .; j_call: TRBJ1-1; cdr3_aa: ASSLEGDTEAF
v_call: TRBV7-6; clone_size: .; j_call: TRBJ1-3; cdr3_aa: ASSPPPGTGNTIY
v_call: TRBV4-3; clone_size: few; j_call: TRBJ1-1; cdr3_aa: ASSQAYWPGTEAF
v_call: TRBV13; clone_size: few; j_call: TRBJ2-1; cdr3_aa: ASSSPGLAGAGGKTGEQF